One and the same sample provided the 7 T cell receptor beta chains below, sequenced in a study of shared clonotypes between healthy human individuals (dated by TCRdb to between 2020 and 2021). The method was the immunoSEQ multiplex PCR assay. TCRdb's version of the immuneACCESS table is confined to in-frame rearrangements and falls short of the full clone set. An unresolved V gene accounts for under half of the shortfall where checked; the remainder is of unknown origin. Present in this sample are roughly 2.4 million clones, under 97% of which were seen just once. 0.1% to 0.15% of the sample comes from the top ten. Sequenced sample: naive CD4+ T cells sorted from blood. The sample's cell subset or site label, decoded: CD45RA+ positively selected. These receptors all come from a man between 18 and 29 years old in good health.

V is TRBV4-3 and J is TRBJ2-1, with 8 nucleotides matching TRBD2. The junction had 5 bases not matched to a gene; V was cut back by 1 base and J by 0 bases. The CDR3 is 17 amino acids. Germline assignment: CDR1 LGHNA and CDR2 YSLEER. The CDR3 bases are TGCGCCAGCAGCCAAGGAGTAGCGGGAAGCTCCTACAATGAGCAGTTCTTC. It codes for CASSQGVAGSSYNEQFF.

The genes are TRBV6-1 and TRBJ1-4; unclear D gene. The germline V gene has CDR1 MNHNS and CDR2 SASEGT. The CDR3 has 15 amino acids. Trimming stripped 4 bases from V and 4 bases from J, with 13 bases between. For the CDR3, the DNA is TGTGCCAGCAGTGTTTTTACGGGAGGTAATGAAAAACTGTTTTTT. It specifies CASSVFTGGNEKLFF.

The V and J genes are TRBV2 and TRBJ1-6; TRBD1 aligns across 7 bases. This CDR3 contains 14 residues. Losses at the gene ends were 5 bases for V and 7 bases for J; bases not matched to a gene: 5. CDR1 SNHLY and CDR2 FYNNEI come from the germline V gene. The CDR3 loop reads CASSLGQTNSPLHF. In DNA, the CDR3 is TGTGCCAGCAGTCTGGGACAGACAAATTCACCCCTCCACTTT.

This clone has a single count. The chain joins TRBV11-2 to TRBJ1-3; D possibly corresponds to TRBD1 (6 bases). The CDR3 extends over 15 amino acids. Between the trimmed V and J ends, which lost 3 bases and 4 bases, there was a span of 13 bases. In germline, CDR1 is SGHAT, CDR2 FQNNGV. The CDR3 DNA sequence: TGTGCCAGCAGCTTCTCGGGGGCCGACGGAAACACCATATATTTT. Protein sequence: CASSFSGADGNTIYF.

The chain joins TRBV11-2 to TRBJ1-5; 7 bases map to TRBD1. From germline, CDR1 is SGHAT and CDR2 FQNNGV. This CDR3 contains 14 residues. V was clipped by 5 bases and J by 5 bases; unmatched bases: 6. CDR3: CASSPDRADQPQHF. The CDR3, as DNA: TGTGCCAGCAGCCCCGACAGGGCCGATCAGCCCCAGCATTTT.

Turning to this clone: In the same sample, other DNA sequences code for this CDR3. J is TRBJ2-6 and V is TRBV7-8; D call uncertain. Per the germline V gene, CDR1 is SGHVS and CDR2 is FQNEAQ. This CDR3 is 14 amino acids long. With 3 bases removed from V and 0 bases from J, the gap between germline ends came to 3 bases. DNA of the CDR3: TGTGCCAGCAGCTTTCCCTCTGGGGCCAACGTCCTGACTTTC. This sequence encodes CASSFPSGANVLTF. The entire variable domain, with the rest obtained from reference TRBV7-8 and TRBJ2-6, is as follows: GAGVSQSPRYKVAKRGQDVALRCDPISGHVSLFWYQQALGQGPEFLTYFQNEAQLDKSGLPSDRFFAERPEGSVSTLKIQRTQQEDSAVYLCASSFPSGANVLTFGAGSRLTVL.

The chain employs TRBV11-3 and TRBJ2-5; the match to TRBD2 covers 7 bases. The germline gives CDR1 SGHNT, CDR2 YENEEA. The CDR3 has 15 amino acids. With V trimmed by 5 bases and J by 5 bases, 11 bases remained unmatched. For the CDR3, the DNA is TGTGCCAGCAGCCCTCGAAGCGGGGAGGGGGAGACCCAGTACTTC. This translates into CASSPRSGEGETQYF.